Presented here are 6 T cell receptor beta chains from one specimen sequenced in a study of spatial heterogeneity in lung cancer. Study observations and caveats: It was found that expanded intratumoral alpha and beta TCR counts tracked tumor mutation counts.

Time point: sample taken at primary tumor resection. These receptors have no known antigen. TCRdb re-derived calls from the 5' RACE reads in MiXCR, one entry per CDR3 protein. The data hold 2,500 to 3,500 distinct CDR3 sequences, with over 9.5% observed a single time. Sequences were derived from lung tumor tissue, sampled at surgery. The receptors here all came from a male donor with early-stage non-small cell lung cancer.

In this sample, this clonotype is medium-sized (0.01 to 0.1%). The J gene is TRBJ2-1, the V gene TRBV27, with D possibly being TRBD2 (5 bases). This CDR3 comprises 16 residues. Germline V CDR1 and CDR2: MNHEY, SMNVEV (reference sequence). Trimming stripped 6 bases from V and 4 bases from J, with 19 bases between. In DNA, the CDR3 is TGTGCCAGCAGCCGGGCCCGGGATACTAAATACAATGAGCAGTTCTTC. Its protein product is CASSRARDTKYNEQFF.

This clonotype was observed a few times. The chain combines TRBV5-1 with TRBJ2-3, with D perhaps TRBD2 (5 bases). Between the trimmed V and J ends, which lost 2 bases and 2 bases, there was a span of 15 bases. The CDR3 has 16 amino acids. CDR1 and CDR2 (germline): SGHRS, YFSETQ. The CDR3: CASSFLPLANTDTQYF. Here the CDR3 DNA reads TGCGCCAGCAGCTTCTTGCCCTTAGCGAACACAGATACGCAGTATTTT.

In its sample, this clonotype ranks as medium-sized. The chain employs TRBV27 and TRBJ2-5, with D perhaps being TRBD1 or TRBD2 (6 bases each). Germline CDR1 reads MNHEY; CDR2 reads SMNVEV (reference sequence). V lost 5 bases to trimming and J lost 4 bases, with 17 bases between them. CDR3 size: 15 residues. The CDR3: CASSATGALGETQYF. CDR3 in DNA: TGTGCCAGCAGTGCGACGGGGGCTCTAGGAGAGACCCAGTACTTC.

There are many counts of this clonotype. The V gene is TRBV19, the J gene TRBJ1-2; 7 bases match TRBD1. Trimming at V came to 3 bases and at J to 5 bases, leaving 3 bases not matched to a gene. The CDR3 runs to 13 residues. The germline V gene encodes CDR1 LNHDA and CDR2 SQIVND (reference sequence). The CDR3 spells CASSMNRGYGYTF. CDR3 in DNA: TGTGCCAGTAGTATGAACAGGGGTTATGGCTACACCTTC.

Within the sample, this clonotype is medium-sized (0.01 to 0.1%). The J gene is TRBJ1-4, the V gene TRBV19; D may be TRBD1 (5 bases). The CDR3 length is 15 residues. V lost 7 bases and J 1 base, leaving 13 bases between the germline ends. CDR1 LNHDA and CDR2 SQIVND come from the germline V gene (reference sequence). The CDR3 loop reads CASTSWGGTNEKLFF. CDR3 sequence (DNA): TGTGCCAGTACCTCATGGGGGGGAACTAATGAAAAACTGTTTTTT.

Within the sample, this clonotype is medium-sized (0.01 to 0.1%). The chain links TRBV9 to TRBJ2-5; 15 bases match TRBD2. V lost 4 bases to trimming and J lost 7 bases; unmatched junction nucleotides: 8. From germline, CDR1 is SGDLS and CDR2 YYNGEE. CDR3 length equals 16 residues. The CDR3 DNA reads TGTGCCAGCAGCCCAACTCCGGGACTAGCGGGGGGGACCCAGTACTTC. As protein: CASSPTPGLAGGTQYF.